Below are 18 T cell receptor beta chains sequenced from a single sample in a study of T cells in Graves' hyperthyroidism and ophthalmopathy. Amplified TCR beta CDR3 regions came from RNA transcripts. Carried out on the TCR CDR3, a first-round RT-PCR used the HTBI primer set. MiXCR, applied by TCRdb to the multiplex PCR reads, yields one record per CDR3 protein. In the table there are some 490,000 distinct CDR3 sequences, about 16% of which are singletons. The sample was blood. Receptors were obtained from a woman aged 25 to 39 with Graves' ophthalmopathy.

V gene TRBV27 combines with J gene TRBJ1-2, with D unclear. V was clipped by 2 bases and J by 5 bases, with 12 bases between them. Germline V lookup: CDR1 MNHEY, CDR2 SMNVEV (reference sequence). CDR3 length: 14 amino acids. CDR3 amino acids: CASSLVPGWYGYTF. In nucleotides, the CDR3 is TGTGCCAGCAGTTTAGTTCCCGGATGGTATGGCTACACCTTC.

Comments on this clonotype: It may be a read error: a sequence one base away is much more abundant. The conserved final phenylalanine or tryptophan is absent from the CDR3, which likely points to a read error. The chain joins TRBV7-2 to TRBJ1-2; D is uncertain. The CDR3 totals 14 residues. V dropped 1 base and J dropped 1 base, with 7 bases sitting between them. CDR1 SGHTA and CDR2 FQGNSA come from the germline V gene. CDR3 in amino acids: CASSLGIINYGYTL. Written as DNA, the CDR3 is TGTGCCAGCAGCTTAGGAATCATTAACTATGGCTACACCCTC.

This clonotype was counted ten times or more. The chain uses TRBV20-1 and TRBJ2-7; D gene ambiguous. This CDR3 comprises 13 residues. Trimming took off 1 base at V and 3 bases at J, with 10 bases between the two ends. CDR1 and CDR2 from the germline V gene are DFQATT and SNEGSKA (reference sequence). For the CDR3, the DNA is TGCAGTGCTAGAGGATCGGCCCTCTACGAGCAGTACTTC. Translating it yields CSARGSALYEQYF.

The V and J genes are TRBV7-2 and TRBJ2-2, with 10 nucleotides matching TRBD1. Germline V gene sequence: CDR1 SGHTA, CDR2 FQGNSA. V was pared by 4 bases and J by 6 bases, with 11 bases of the junction left unmatched. The CDR3 runs 17 residues. For the CDR3, the DNA is TGTGCCAGCAGCTCCCTCCCCGGGACAGGGGTGGCCGGGGAGCTGTTTTTT. Translation: CASSSLPGTGVAGELFF.

The rearrangement uses TRBV6-5 and TRBJ2-1; D perhaps matches TRBD2 (6 bases). Germline lookup yields CDR1 MNHEY and CDR2 SVGAGI. This CDR3 region has 15 residues. V was cut by 4 bases and J by 2 bases, with 12 bases left in between. The CDR3 bases are TGTGCCAGCAGTTCCGGACTACCCCCCTACAATGAGCAGTTCTTC. It encodes CASSSGLPPYNEQFF.

This clonotype came up many times. This rearrangement joins TRBV7-2 to TRBJ2-7, with D perhaps TRBD1 (6 bases). Germline lookup yields CDR1 SGHTA and CDR2 FQGNSA. The CDR3 extends over 14 amino acids. The V gene lost 5 bases and the J gene lost 3 bases, with 14 bases spanning the gap. The CDR3 DNA follows: TGTGCCAGCAGCCGTAATAGGGGGAACTACGAGCAGTACTTC. It is translated as CASSRNRGNYEQYF.

V and J are TRBV6-2 or TRBV6-3 and TRBJ2-7, with TRBD1 identical over 8 bases. Germline-derived CDR1 and CDR2 are MNHEY and SVGEGT. Trimming removed 6 bases from V and 3 bases from J; junction bases left unmatched: 10. The CDR3 runs to 15 residues. The CDR3 here is CASSPYPGTGYEQYF. DNA of the CDR3: TGTGCCAGCAGCCCGTACCCAGGGACAGGCTACGAGCAGTACTTC.

Ten or more counts support this clonotype. This sequence joins TRBV28 and TRBJ1-2; D not resolved. CDR1 and CDR2 (germline): MDHEN, SYDVKM. The CDR3 sequence is 14 residues long. The V end lost 3 bases, the J end lost 2 bases, and 10 bases lay between the germline ends. CDR3 protein: CASSFIQTNYGYTF. Here the CDR3 DNA reads TGTGCCAGCAGTTTCATTCAAACCAACTATGGCTACACCTTC.

This clonotype was picked up a small number of times. The chain couples TRBV14 to TRBJ2-1; 7 bases are a match to TRBD2. V was pared by 0 bases and J by 12 bases, with 8 bases of the junction left unmatched. This CDR3 has 14 amino acids. From germline, CDR1 is SGHDN and CDR2 FVKESK. CDR3: CASSQEMAGVRQFF. DNA for the CDR3: TGTGCCAGCAGCCAAGAGATGGCGGGAGTAAGGCAGTTCTTC.

This clonotype was picked up a small number of times. The J gene is TRBJ2-1, the V gene TRBV27, with 8 positions matching TRBD1. The germline V gene has CDR1 MNHEY and CDR2 SMNVEV (reference sequence). V lost 3 bases to trimming and J lost 8 bases; unmatched junction nucleotides: 3. This CDR3 region has 13 residues. CDR3 nucleotides: TGTGCCAGCAGTTTCGGGACAGGTTATGAGCAGTTCTTC. Encoded protein: CASSFGTGYEQFF.

This clonotype was seen at least ten times. This chain links TRBV5-1 with TRBJ2-5; tentatively, D is TRBD2 (7 bases). V lost 7 bases and J 5 bases, leaving 18 bases between the germline ends. This CDR3 is built from 14 residues. Germline CDR1 is SGHRS and CDR2 is YFSETQ. CDR3 coding DNA: TGCGCCAGCCTCGAAGGGGGGGCAGATGAGACCCAGTACTTC. Translated: CASLEGGADETQYF. The full variable domain, rest sourced from reference TRBV5-1 and TRBJ2-5, is KAGVTQTPRYLIKTRGQQVTLSCSPISGHRSVSWYQQTPGQGLQFLFEYFSETQRNKGNFPGRFSGRQFSNSRSEMNVSTLELGDSALYLCASLEGGADETQYFGPGTRLLVL.

The table lists this clonotype with a few counts. The J gene is TRBJ1-6, the V gene TRBV7-9; the D is unclear. The CDR3 contains 17 residues. V gave up 0 bases and J gave up 9 bases, with 18 bases separating them. The V gene's germline CDR1 is SEHNR and CDR2 FQNEAQ (reference sequence). CDR3 DNA sequence: TGTGCCAGCAGCTTAGCCGCCGGACCCGGTAAGGGTTCACCCCTCCACTTT. Amino acids: CASSLAAGPGKGSPLHF.

This clonotype was counted many times. For the CDR3, the DNA is TGTGCCAGCACCCCCTTCCCTGTGGACTCTGGGGCCAACGTCCTGACTTTC. It is translated as CASTPFPVDSGANVLTF. The genes are TRBV3-1 and TRBJ2-6; D unclear. The CDR3 is 17 amino acids. CDR1 is LGHDT, CDR2 YNNKEL, per germline (reference sequence). V was trimmed by 7 bases and J by 0 bases, leaving 16 bases between them. Variable domain in full (rest from reference TRBV3-1 and TRBJ2-6): DTAVSQTPKYLVTQMGNDKSIKCEQNLGHDTMYWYKQDSKKFLKIMFSYNNKELIINETVPNRFSPKSPDKAHLNLHINSLELGDSAVYFCASTPFPVDSGANVLTFGAGSRLTVL.

This clonotype was seen at least ten times. The CDR3 DNA sequence: TGTGCCAGCAGTTATGAGGCGGGGAACACTGAAGCTTTCTTT. Amino acids: CASSYEAGNTEAFF. The chain combines TRBV6-5 with TRBJ1-1; D remains unclear. Germline CDR1 is MNHEY and CDR2 is SVGAGI. Trimming removed 3 bases from V and 1 base from J, with 9 bases in between. This CDR3 contains 14 residues.

This clonotype was detected a few times. The chain links TRBV2 to TRBJ2-5, with D possibly matching TRBD1 (5 bases). Germline V CDR1 and CDR2: SNHLY, FYNNEI. V lost 8 bases to trimming and J lost 4 bases, with 14 bases between them. This CDR3 is 13 amino acids long. The CDR3 protein is CASHLGVGETQYF. DNA of the CDR3: TGTGCCAGCCATCTAGGGGTGGGAGAGACCCAGTACTTC.

This clonotype was counted many times. The chain has TRBV12-3 or TRBV12-4 and TRBJ1-3, with D possibly being TRBD1 (6 bases). V was pared by 7 bases and J by 1 base, with 11 bases between. The CDR3 has 14 residues. The CDR3 sequence is CASNPGQSGNTIYF. The CDR3 DNA is TGTGCCAGCAACCCCGGACAGTCTGGAAACACCATATATTTT.

The table lists this clonotype with a few counts. This chain uses TRBV28 with TRBJ1-5; D is unresolved. V shed 3 bases and J shed 4 bases, with 13 bases lying between them. Germline V gene sequence: CDR1 MDHEN, CDR2 SYDVKM. The CDR3 runs 15 residues. CDR3 DNA sequence: TGTGCCAGCAGTTTTGTAACCGGCATTAATCAGCCCCAGCATTTT. Encoded protein: CASSFVTGINQPQHF.

The chain employs TRBV28 and TRBJ2-3; D may match TRBD1 or TRBD2 (5 bases each). Germline V CDR1 and CDR2: MDHEN, SYDVKM. This CDR3 is 16 amino acids long. Trimming left V 8 bases short and J 1 base short, with 19 bases between. The CDR3 DNA reads TGTGCCAGCCTCAAGGCTGGGACCCGGCGCACAGATACGCAGTATTTT. It encodes CASLKAGTRRTDTQYF.